The present entry profiles one T cell receptor (beta chain) with its context. Its specificity is not known. A second PCR, run for about 7 to 11 cycles, used a sample-barcoded 5' primer plus a J-beta primer mix. A single record per CDR3 protein comes from TCRdb applying MiXCR to the 5' RACE reads. The sample has 1.5 million to 2 million distinct CDR3 sequences, less than 50% seen once; the top ten hold less than 2.5%. The CDR3 has 16 amino acids. Germline V lookup: CDR1 MDHEN, CDR2 SYDVKM. With V trimmed by 5 bases and J by 4 bases, 13 bases remained unmatched. The source of the sample is a study of blood T cells in healthy people across ages. About the study: About one barcoded beta molecule was captured per two T cells (by template switching).

Study-wide points: The study found TCR beta diversity correlated strongly with naive T cell percentage.

The V and J genes are TRBV28 and TRBJ1-2, with TRBD1 matching over 7 bases. Material: blood. This sequence originates from a woman aged 40 to 50 in good health. CDR3 sequence reads: CASSPGTALFFYGYTF. The CDR3 nucleotides are TGTGCCAGCAGTCCCGGGACAGCACTATTTTTCTATGGCTACACCTTC.